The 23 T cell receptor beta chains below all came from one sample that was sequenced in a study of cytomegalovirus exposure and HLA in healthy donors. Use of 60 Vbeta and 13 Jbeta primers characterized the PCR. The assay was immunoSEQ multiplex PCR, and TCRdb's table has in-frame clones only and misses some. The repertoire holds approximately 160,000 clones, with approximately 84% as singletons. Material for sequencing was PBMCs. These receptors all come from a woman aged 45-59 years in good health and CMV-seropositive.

The CDR3: CASSSRTSSSYEQYF. The CDR3 DNA is TGTGCCAGCAGCTCCCGGACTAGTTCATCCTACGAGCAGTACTTC. The genes are TRBV7-2 and TRBJ2-7; 7 nucleotides agree with TRBD2. Looked up from germline, CDR1 is SGHTA and CDR2 is FQGNSA. The CDR3 is 15 residues long. Unmatched junction bases numbered 7, after V lost 4 bases and J lost 1 base.

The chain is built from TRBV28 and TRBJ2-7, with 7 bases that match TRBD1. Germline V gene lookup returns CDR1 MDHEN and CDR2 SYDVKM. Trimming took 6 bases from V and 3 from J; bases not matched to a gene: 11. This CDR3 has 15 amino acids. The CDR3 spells CASSRPTGARYEQYF. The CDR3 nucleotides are TGTGCCAGCAGCCGACCCACAGGGGCCCGCTACGAGCAGTACTTC.

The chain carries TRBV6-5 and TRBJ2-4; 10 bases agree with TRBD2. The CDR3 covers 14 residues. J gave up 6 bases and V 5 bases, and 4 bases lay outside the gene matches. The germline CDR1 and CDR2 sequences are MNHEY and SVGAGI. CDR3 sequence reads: CASSRGLAVNIQYF. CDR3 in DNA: TGTGCCAGCAGTCGAGGACTAGCGGTAAACATTCAGTACTTC.

CDR3 loop: CALLLDNNGYTF. In nucleotides, the CDR3 is TGTGCCCTCCTCTTGGACAATAATGGCTACACCTTC. The J gene is TRBJ1-2, the V gene TRBV25-1, with D perhaps TRBD1 (5 bases). This CDR3 is 12 amino acids long. The V end lost 11 bases, the J end lost 6 bases, and 16 bases lay between the germline ends. Per the germline V gene, CDR1 is MGHDK and CDR2 is SYGVNS.

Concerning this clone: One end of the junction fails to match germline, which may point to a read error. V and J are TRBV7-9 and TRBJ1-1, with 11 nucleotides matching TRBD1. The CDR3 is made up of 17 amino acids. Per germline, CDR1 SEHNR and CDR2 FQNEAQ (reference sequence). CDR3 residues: CSSSYLTGQGARVEAFF. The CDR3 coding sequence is TGTTCCAGCAGCTACCTAACTGGACAGGGGGCGCGAGTTGAAGCTTTCTTT.

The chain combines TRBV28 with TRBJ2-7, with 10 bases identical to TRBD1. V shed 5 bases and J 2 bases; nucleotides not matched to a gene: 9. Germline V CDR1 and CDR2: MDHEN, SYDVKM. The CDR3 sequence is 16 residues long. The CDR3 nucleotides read TGTGCCAGCAGTCCACCGGGGACAGGGGCGCCCTACGAGCAGTACTTC. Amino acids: CASSPPGTGAPYEQYF.

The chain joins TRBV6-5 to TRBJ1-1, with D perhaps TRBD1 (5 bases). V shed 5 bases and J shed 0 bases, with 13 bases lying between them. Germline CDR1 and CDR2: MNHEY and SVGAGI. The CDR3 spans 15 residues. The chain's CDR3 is CASSRWGVLNTEAFF. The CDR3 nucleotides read TGTGCCAGCAGTAGGTGGGGGGTCTTGAACACTGAAGCTTTCTTT.

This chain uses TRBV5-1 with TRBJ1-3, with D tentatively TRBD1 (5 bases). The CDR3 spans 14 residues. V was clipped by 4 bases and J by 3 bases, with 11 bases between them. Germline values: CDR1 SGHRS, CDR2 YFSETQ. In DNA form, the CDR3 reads TGCGCCAGCAGCCCCCGGGGGGATGGAAACACCATATATTTT. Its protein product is CASSPRGDGNTIYF.

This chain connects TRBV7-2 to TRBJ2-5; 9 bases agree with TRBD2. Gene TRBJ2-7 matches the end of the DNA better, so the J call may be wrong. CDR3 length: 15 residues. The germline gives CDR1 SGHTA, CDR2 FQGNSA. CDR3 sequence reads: CASSLVAGGQYEQYF. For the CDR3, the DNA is TGTGCCAGCAGCTTGGTGGCGGGAGGGCAGTACGAGCAGTACTTC.

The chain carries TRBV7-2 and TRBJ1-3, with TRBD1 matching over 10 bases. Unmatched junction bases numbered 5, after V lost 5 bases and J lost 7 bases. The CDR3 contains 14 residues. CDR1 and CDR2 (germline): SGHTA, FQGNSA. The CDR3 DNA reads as TGTGCCAGCAGCCTAGGACAGGGGGTGAACACCATATATTTT. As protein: CASSLGQGVNTIYF.

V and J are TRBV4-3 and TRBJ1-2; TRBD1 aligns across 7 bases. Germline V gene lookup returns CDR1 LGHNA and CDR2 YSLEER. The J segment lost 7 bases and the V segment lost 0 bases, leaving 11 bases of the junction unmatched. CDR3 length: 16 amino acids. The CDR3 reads CASSQDPTGKRGGYTF. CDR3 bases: TGCGCCAGCAGCCAAGACCCGACAGGGAAGCGAGGTGGCTACACCTTC.

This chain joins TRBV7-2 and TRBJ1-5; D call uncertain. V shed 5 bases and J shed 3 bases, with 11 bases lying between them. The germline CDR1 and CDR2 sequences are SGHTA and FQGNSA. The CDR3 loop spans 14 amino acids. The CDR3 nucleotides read TGTGCCAGCAGCCTATCTTTTATCAATCAGCCCCAGCATTTT. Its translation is CASSLSFINQPQHF.

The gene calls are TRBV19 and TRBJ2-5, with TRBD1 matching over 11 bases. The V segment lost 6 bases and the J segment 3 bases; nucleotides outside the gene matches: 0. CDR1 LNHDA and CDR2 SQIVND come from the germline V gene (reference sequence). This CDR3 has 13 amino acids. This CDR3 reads CASRGQGEETQYF. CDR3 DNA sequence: TGTGCCAGTAGGGGACAGGGGGAAGAGACCCAGTACTTC.

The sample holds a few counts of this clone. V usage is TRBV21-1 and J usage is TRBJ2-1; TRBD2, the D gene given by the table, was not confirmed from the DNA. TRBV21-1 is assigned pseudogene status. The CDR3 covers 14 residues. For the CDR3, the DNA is TGTGCCAGCAGCCCAAAAGCGGCCCACAATGAGCAGTTCTTC. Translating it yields CASSPKAAHNEQFF.

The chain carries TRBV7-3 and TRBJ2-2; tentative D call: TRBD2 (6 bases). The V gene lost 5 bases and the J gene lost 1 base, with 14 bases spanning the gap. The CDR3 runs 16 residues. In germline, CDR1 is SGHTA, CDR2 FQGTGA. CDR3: CASSDILGGNTGELFF. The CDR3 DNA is TGTGCCAGCAGCGACATACTCGGGGGGAACACCGGGGAGCTGTTTTTT.

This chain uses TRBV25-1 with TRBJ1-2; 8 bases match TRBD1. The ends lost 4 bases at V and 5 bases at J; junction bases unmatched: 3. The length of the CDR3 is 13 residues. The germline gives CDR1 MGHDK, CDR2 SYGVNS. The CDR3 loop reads CASSGGQAYGYTF. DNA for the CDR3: TGTGCCAGCAGTGGGGGACAGGCTTATGGCTACACCTTC.

CDR3 loop: CSGGRDYNEQFF. Written as DNA, the CDR3 is TGCAGCGGGGGGAGGGATTACAATGAGCAGTTCTTC. This chain joins TRBV29-1 and TRBJ2-1; 7 bases align to TRBD2. The CDR3 is made up of 12 amino acids. J gave up 4 bases and V 7 bases, and 4 bases lay outside the gene matches. Germline CDR1 is SQVTM and CDR2 is ANQGSEA.

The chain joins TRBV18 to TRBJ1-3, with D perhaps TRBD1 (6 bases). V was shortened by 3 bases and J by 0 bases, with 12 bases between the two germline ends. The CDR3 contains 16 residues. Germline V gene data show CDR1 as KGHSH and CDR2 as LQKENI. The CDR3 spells CASSPDRSLSGNTIYF. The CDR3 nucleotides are TGTGCCAGCTCACCCGACAGGTCCCTCTCTGGAAACACCATATATTTT.

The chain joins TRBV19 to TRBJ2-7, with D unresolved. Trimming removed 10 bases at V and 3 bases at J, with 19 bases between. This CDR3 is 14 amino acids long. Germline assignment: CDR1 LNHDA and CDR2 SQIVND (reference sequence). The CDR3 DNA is TGTGCCACCCAAACGTCCCGGCGGAGCTACGAGCAGTACTTC. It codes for CATQTSRRSYEQYF.

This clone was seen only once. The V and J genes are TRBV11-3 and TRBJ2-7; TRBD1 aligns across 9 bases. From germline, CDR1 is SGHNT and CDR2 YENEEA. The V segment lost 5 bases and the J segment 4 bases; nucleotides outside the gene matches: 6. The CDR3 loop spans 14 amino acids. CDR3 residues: CASSRGTGRYEQYF. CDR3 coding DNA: TGTGCCAGCAGCCGAGGGACAGGGAGGTACGAGCAGTACTTC.

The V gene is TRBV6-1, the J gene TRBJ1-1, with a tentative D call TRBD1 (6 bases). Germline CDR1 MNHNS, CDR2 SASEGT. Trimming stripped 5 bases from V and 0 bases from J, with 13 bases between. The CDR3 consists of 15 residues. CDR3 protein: CASSTNRAMNTEAFF. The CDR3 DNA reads TGTGCCAGCAGTACTAACAGGGCTATGAACACTGAAGCTTTCTTT.

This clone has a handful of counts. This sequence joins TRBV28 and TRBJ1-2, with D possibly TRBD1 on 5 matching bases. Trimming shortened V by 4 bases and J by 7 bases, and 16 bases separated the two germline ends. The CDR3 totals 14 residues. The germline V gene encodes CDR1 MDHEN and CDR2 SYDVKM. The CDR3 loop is CASSYGTGAGGYTF. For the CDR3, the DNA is TGTGCCAGCAGTTATGGGACGGGAGCCGGTGGCTACACCTTC.

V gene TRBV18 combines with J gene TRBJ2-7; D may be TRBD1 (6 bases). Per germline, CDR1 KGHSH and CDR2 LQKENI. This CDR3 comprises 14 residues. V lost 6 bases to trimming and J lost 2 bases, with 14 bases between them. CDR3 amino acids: CASSPTGTAYEQYF. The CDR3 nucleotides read TGTGCCAGCTCTCCGACAGGTACAGCCTACGAGCAGTACTTC.